The source of this T cell receptor beta chain is a study of human T cells and chemical hapten exposure. This clonotype was found a few times. Sample time point: patch test 1, 2 weeks after DPC sensitization. Treatment here: therapeutic diphenylcyclopropenone sensitization with weekly scalp DPC. From the RACE reads, TCRdb called clonotypes with MiXCR, one entry per CDR3 protein. The data contain about 120,000 distinct CDR3 sequences, roughly 12% of them singletons. V dropped 3 bases and J dropped 7 bases, with 13 bases sitting between them. This CDR3 comprises 14 residues. The sequences come from whole blood, collected in connection with sensitization to the hapten diphenylcyclopropenone (DPC). The chain uses TRBV12-3 or TRBV12-4 and TRBJ1-3; D not certain. This clonotype was sampled from a woman in her forties or fifties with alopecia areata. Some clones in this sample may be carry-over from other donors' samples. The DNA of the CDR3 is TGTGCCAGCAGTTTCACGAACATCGGGAACACCATATATTTT. Amino acid sequence: CASSFTNIGNTIYF.